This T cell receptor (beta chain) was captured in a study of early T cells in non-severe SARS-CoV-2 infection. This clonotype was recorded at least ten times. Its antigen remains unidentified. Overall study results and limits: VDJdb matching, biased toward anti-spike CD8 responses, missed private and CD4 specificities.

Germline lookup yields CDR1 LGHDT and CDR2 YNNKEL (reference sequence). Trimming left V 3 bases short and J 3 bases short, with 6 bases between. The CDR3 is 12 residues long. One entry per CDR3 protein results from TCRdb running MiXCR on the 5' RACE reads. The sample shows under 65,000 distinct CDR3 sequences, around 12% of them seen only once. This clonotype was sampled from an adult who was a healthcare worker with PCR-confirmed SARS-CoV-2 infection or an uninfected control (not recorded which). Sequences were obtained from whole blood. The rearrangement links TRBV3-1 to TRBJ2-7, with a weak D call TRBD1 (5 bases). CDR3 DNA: TGTGCCAGCAGCCAGACAGACTACGAGCAGTACTTC. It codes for CASSQTDYEQYF.